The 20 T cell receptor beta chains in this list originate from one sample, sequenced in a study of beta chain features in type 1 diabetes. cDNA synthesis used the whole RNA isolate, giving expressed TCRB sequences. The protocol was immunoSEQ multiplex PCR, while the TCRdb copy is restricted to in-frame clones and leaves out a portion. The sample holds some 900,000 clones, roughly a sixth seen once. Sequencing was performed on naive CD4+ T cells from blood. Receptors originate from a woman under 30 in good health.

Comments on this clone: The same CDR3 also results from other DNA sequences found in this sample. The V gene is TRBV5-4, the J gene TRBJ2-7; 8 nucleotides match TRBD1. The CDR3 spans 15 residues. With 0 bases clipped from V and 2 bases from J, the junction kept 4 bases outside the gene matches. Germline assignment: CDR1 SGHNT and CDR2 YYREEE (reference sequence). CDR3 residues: CASSLAGTGAYEQYF. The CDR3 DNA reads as TGTGCCAGCAGCTTGGCCGGGACAGGAGCCTACGAGCAGTACTTC.

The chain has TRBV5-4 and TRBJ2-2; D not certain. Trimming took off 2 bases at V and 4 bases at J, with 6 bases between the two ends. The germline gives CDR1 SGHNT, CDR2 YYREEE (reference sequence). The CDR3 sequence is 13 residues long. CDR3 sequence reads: CASSFHGTGELFF. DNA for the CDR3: TGTGCCAGCAGCTTCCATGGCACCGGGGAGCTGTTTTTT.

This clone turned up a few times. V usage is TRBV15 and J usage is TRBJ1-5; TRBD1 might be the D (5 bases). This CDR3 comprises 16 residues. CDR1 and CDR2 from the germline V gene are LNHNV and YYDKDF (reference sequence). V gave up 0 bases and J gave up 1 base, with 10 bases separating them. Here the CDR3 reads CATSRETAISNQPQHF. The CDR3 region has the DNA TGTGCCACCAGCAGAGAGACAGCTATCAGCAATCAGCCCCAGCATTTT. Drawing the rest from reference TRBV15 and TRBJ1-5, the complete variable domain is DAMVIQNPRYQVTQFGKPVTLSCSQTLNHNVMYWYQQKSSQAPKLLFHYYDKDFNNEADTPDNFQSRRPNTSFCFLDIRSPGLGDTAMYLCATSRETAISNQPQHFGDGTRLSIL.

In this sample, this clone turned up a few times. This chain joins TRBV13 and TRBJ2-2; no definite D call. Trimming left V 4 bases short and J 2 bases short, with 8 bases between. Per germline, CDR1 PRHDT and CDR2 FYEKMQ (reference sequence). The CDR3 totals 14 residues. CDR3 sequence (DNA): TGTGCCAGCAGCTCGGACCCAAACACCGGGGAGCTGTTTTTT. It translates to CASSSDPNTGELFF. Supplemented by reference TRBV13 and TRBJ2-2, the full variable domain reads AAGVIQSPRHLIKEKRETATLKCYPIPRHDTVYWYQQGPGQDPQFLISFYEKMQSDKGSIPDRFSAQQFSDYHSELNMSSLELGDSALYFCASSSDPNTGELFFGEGSRLTVL.

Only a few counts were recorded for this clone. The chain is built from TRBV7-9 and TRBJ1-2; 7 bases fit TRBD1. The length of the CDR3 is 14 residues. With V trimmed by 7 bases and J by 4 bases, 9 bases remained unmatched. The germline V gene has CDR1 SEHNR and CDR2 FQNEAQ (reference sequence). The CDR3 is CASTREGAAYGYTF. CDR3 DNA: TGTGCCAGCACCCGAGAGGGGGCGGCCTATGGCTACACCTTC.

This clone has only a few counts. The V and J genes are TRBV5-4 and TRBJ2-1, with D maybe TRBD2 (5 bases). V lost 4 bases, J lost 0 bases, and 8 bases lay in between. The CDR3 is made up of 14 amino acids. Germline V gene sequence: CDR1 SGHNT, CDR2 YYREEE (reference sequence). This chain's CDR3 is CASSSGSSYNEQFF. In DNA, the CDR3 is TGTGCCAGCAGCAGCGGTAGCTCCTACAATGAGCAGTTCTTC.

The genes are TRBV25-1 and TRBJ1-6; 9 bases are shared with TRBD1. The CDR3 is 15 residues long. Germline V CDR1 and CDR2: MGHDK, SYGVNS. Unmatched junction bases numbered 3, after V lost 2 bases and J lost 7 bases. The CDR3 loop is CASSEMGQGNSPLHF. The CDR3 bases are TGTGCCAGCAGTGAAATGGGACAGGGAAATTCACCCCTCCACTTT.

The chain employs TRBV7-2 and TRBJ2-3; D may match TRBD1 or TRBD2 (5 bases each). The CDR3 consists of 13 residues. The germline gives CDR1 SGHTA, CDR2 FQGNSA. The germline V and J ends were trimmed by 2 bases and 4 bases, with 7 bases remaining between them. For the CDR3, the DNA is TGTGCCAGCAGCTTACAGGGAGCAGATACGCAGTATTTT. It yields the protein CASSLQGADTQYF.

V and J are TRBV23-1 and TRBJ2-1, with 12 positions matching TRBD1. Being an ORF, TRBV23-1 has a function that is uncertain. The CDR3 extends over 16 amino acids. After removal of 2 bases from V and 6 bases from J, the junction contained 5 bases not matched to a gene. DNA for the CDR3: TGCGCCAGCAGTCAAATGGGACAGGGGGCCCGCAATGAGCAGTTCTTC. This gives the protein CASSQMGQGARNEQFF.

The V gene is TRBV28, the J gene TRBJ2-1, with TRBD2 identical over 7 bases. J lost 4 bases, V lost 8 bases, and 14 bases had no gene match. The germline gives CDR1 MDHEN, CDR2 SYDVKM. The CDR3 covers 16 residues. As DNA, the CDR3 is TGTGCCAGCCACGTATCCGCTAGCGGAGAGTACAATGAGCAGTTCTTC. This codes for CASHVSASGEYNEQFF. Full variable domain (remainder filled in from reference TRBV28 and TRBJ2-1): DVKVTQSSRYLVKRTGEKVFLECVQDMDHENMFWYRQDPGLGLRLIYFSYDVKMKEKGDIPEGYSVSREKKERFSLILESASTNQTSMYLCASHVSASGEYNEQFFGPGTRLTVL.

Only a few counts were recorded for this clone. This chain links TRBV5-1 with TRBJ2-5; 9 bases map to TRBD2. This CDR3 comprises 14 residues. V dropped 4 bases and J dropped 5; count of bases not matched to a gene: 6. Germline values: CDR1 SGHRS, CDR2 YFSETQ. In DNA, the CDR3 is TGCGCCAGCAGCCCCGGACTAGCGAGGGAGACCCAGTACTTC. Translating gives CASSPGLARETQYF.

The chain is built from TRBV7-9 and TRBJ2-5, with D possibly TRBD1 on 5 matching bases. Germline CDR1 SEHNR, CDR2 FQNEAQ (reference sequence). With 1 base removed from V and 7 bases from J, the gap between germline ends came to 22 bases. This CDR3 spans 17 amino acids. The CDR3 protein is CASSLVSLRGAKRTQYF. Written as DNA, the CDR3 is TGTGCCAGCAGCTTAGTCTCCCTCCGTGGGGCTAAGAGGACCCAGTACTTC.

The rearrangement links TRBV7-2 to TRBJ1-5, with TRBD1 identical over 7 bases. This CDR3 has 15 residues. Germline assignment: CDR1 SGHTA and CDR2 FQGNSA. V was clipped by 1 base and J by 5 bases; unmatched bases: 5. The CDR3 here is CASSLVGTEDQPQHF. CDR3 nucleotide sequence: TGTGCCAGCAGCTTAGTTGGGACAGAAGATCAGCCCCAGCATTTT.

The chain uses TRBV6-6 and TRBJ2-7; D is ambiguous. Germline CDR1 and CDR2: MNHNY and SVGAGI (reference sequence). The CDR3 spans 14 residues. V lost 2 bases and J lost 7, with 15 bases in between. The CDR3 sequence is CASSYGSPSLEQYF. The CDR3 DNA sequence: TGTGCCAGCAGTTACGGCAGTCCGTCCTTGGAGCAGTACTTC.

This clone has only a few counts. The chain's CDR3 is CASSYSRPTGEQYF. The CDR3 DNA is TGTGCCAGCAGTTATTCTAGGCCGACCGGCGAGCAGTACTTC. The J gene is TRBJ2-7, the V gene TRBV6-6; D is uncertain. Germline V gives CDR1 MNHNY, CDR2 SVGAGI (reference sequence). Deletions cut 3 bases from V and 6 bases from J, with 15 bases between. The CDR3 length is 14 residues.

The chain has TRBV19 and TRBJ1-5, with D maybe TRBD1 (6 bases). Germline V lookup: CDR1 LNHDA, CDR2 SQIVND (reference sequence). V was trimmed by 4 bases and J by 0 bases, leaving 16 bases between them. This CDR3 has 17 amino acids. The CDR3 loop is CASSTHGGAGSNQPQHF. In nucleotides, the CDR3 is TGTGCCAGTAGTACGCACGGGGGCGCGGGTAGCAATCAGCCCCAGCATTTT.

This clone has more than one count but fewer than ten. CDR3 in amino acids: CASSDRGSESNQPQHF. DNA for the CDR3: TGTGCCAGTAGTGACAGGGGTAGCGAGAGCAATCAGCCCCAGCATTTT. The V call is TRBV19, the J call TRBJ1-5; TRBD1 matches at 8 bases. V lost 5 bases to trimming and J lost 1 base; unmatched junction nucleotides: 7. Germline V CDR1 and CDR2: LNHDA, SQIVND (reference sequence). The CDR3 is 16 amino acids.

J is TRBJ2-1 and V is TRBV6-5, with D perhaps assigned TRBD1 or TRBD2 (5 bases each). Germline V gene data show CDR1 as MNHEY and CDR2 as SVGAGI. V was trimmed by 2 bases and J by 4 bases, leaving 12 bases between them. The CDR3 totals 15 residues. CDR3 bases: TGTGCCAGCAGTTACGGCAGGGAGTGGTACAATGAGCAGTTCTTC. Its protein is CASSYGREWYNEQFF.

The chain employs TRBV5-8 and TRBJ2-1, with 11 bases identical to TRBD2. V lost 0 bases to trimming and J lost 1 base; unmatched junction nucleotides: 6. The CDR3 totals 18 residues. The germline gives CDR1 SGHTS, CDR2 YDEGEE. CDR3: CASSLVGTSGSSYNEQFF. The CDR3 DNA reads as TGTGCCAGCAGCTTGGTCGGAACTAGCGGGAGTTCCTACAATGAGCAGTTCTTC. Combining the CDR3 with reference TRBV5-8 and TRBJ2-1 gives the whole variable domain EAGVTQSPTHLIKTRGQQATLRCSPISGHTSVYWYQQALGLGLQFLLWYDEGEERNRGNFPPRFSGRQFPNYSSELNVNALELEDSALYLCASSLVGTSGSSYNEQFFGPGTRLTVL.

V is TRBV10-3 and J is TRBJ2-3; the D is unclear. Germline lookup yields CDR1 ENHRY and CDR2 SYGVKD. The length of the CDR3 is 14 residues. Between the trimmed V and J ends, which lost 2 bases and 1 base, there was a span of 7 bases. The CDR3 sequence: CAISELHGTDTQYF. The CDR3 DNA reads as TGTGCCATCAGTGAGCTGCACGGCACAGATACGCAGTATTTT.